This section outlines one T cell receptor (beta chain) sequence together with its context. Its target is unknown. This specimen belongs to a study of cytomegalovirus exposure and HLA in healthy donors. Study-wide findings and caveats: In a later analysis, the majority of CMV-associated beta chains seemingly showed HLA restriction. A later examination showed that TCR association rates differed by HLA locus, with DRB1 most and HLA-C fewest. Donors were assumed by presence/absence analyses to have roughly uniform sequencing depth. A later analysis reportedly identified an Asian-associated ancestry cluster as carrying fewer N-insertions than the 666-donor mean.

PCR involved 60 Vbeta and 13 Jbeta primers. Clones were read by immunoSEQ multiplex PCR, and TCRdb kept only the in-frame ones, dropping some. The sample carries around 110,000 clones, about 81% recorded once. Germline CDR1 and CDR2: MGHRA and YSYEKL. The V and J ends lost 1 base and 8 bases, in that order; junction bases with no gene match: 8. This CDR3 is 15 amino acids long. Sample: PBMCs. The receptor was isolated from a man aged 25-45 years in good health and CMV-seropositive. The genes are TRBV4-1 and TRBJ1-5; 7 bases map to TRBD1. CDR3 sequence reads: CASSQATGIIEPQHF. The CDR3 DNA sequence: TGCGCCAGCAGCCAAGCGACAGGGATAATCGAGCCCCAGCATTTT.